This T cell receptor beta chain came from a study of cytomegalovirus exposure and HLA in healthy donors. After removal of 4 bases from V and 8 bases from J, the junction contained 11 bases not matched to a gene. Germline V gene data show CDR1 as SGHRS and CDR2 as YFSETQ. The CDR3 length is 14 residues. Assay: immunoSEQ multiplex PCR; the TCRdb copy retains only in-frame clones and omits some. The table lists about 180,000 clones, 85% to 90% of them singletons. The chain has TRBV5-1 and TRBJ1-2, with TRBD1 matching 7 bases. Sequencing input: PBMCs. This TCR came from a woman aged 25 to 39 in good health and CMV-seronegative. The CDR3: CASSPTPGTEGYTF. The CDR3 nucleotides are TGCGCCAGCAGCCCAACCCCCGGGACAGAGGGCTACACCTTC.